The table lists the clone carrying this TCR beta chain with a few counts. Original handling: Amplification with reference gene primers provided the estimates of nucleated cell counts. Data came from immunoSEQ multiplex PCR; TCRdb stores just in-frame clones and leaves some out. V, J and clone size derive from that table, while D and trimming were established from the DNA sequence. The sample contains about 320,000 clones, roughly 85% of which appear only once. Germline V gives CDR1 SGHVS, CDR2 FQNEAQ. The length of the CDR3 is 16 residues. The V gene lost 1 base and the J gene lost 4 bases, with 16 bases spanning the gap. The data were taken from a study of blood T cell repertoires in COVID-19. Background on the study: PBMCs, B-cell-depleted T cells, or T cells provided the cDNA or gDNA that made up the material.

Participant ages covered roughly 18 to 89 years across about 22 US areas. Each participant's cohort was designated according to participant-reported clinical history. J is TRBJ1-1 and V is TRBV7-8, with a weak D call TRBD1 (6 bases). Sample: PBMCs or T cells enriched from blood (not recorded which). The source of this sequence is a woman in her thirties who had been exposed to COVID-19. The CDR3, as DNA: TGTGCCAGCAGCTTAGTTTATTTGGGGGCTGGCACTGAAGCTTTCTTT. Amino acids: CASSLVYLGAGTEAFF.